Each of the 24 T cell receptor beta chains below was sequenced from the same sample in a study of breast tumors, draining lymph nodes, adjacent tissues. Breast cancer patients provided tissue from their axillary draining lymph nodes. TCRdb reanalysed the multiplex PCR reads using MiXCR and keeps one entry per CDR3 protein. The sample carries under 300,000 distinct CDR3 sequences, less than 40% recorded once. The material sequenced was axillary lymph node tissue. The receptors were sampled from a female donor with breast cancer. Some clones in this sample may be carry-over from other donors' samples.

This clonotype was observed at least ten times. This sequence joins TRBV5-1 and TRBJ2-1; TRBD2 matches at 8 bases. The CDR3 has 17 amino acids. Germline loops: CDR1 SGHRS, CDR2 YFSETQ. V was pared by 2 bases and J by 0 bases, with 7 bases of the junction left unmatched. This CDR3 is CASSLRTGTSSYNEQFF. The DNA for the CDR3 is TGCGCCAGCAGCTTACGAACCGGGACTAGCTCCTACAATGAGCAGTTCTTC.

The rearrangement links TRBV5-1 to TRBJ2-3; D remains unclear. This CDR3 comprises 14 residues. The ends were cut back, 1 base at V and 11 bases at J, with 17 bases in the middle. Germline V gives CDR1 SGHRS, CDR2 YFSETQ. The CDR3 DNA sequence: TGCGCCAGCAGCTTGATTATGGCCTCCGGTGAGCAGTATTTT. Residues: CASSLIMASGEQYF.

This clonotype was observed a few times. The CDR3, as DNA: TGTGCCATCAGTGAGTCTTGGACTGTGAACACTGAAGCTTTCTTT. It codes for CAISESWTVNTEAFF. The chain is built from TRBV10-3 and TRBJ1-1; D is uncertain. Per germline, CDR1 ENHRY and CDR2 SYGVKD. The CDR3 consists of 15 residues. Trimming took 0 bases from V and 0 from J, leaving 8 bases between them.

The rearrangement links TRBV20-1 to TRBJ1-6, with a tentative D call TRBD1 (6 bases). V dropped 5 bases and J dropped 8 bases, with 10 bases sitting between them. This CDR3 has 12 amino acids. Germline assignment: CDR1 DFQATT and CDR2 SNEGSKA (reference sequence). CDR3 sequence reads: CSAPGEYSPLHF. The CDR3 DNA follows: TGCAGTGCTCCAGGGGAATATTCACCCCTCCACTTT.

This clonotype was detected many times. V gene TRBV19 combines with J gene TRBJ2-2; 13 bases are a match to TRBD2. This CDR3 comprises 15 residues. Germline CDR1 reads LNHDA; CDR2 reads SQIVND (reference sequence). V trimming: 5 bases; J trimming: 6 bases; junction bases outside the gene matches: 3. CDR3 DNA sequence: TGTGCCAGTAGTCGCGGACTAGCGGGAGCCGGGGAGCTGTTTTTT. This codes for CASSRGLAGAGELFF.

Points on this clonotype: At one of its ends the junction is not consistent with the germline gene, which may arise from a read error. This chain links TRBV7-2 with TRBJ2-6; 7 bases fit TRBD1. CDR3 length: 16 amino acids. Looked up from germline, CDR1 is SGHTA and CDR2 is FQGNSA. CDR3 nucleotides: TGTGCCAGCAACTTACAGGGGAACACCGGGGCCAACGTCCTGACTTTC. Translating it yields CASNLQGNTGANVLTF.

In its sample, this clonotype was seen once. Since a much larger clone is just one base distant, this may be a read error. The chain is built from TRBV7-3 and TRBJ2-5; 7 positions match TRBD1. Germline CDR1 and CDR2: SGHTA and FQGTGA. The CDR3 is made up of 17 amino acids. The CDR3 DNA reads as TGTGCCAGCAGCTTATCGTCGACAGGGAAATACCAAGAGCCCCAGTACTTC. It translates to CASSLSSTGKYQEPQYF.

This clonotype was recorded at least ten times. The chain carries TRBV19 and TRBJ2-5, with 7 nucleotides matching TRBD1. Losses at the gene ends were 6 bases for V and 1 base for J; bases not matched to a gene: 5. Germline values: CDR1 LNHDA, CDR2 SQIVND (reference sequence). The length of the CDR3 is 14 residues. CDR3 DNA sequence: TGTGCCAGTAGACGACAGGGAACCCAAGAGACCCAGTACTTC. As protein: CASRRQGTQETQYF.

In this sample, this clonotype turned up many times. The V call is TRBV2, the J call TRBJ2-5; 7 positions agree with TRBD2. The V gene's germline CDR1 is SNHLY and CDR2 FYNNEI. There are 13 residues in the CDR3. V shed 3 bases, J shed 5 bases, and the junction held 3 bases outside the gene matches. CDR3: CASSDGGWETQYF. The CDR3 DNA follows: TGTGCCAGCAGTGACGGGGGGTGGGAGACCCAGTACTTC.

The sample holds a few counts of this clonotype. The CDR3 is CASSQVGQGTDTQYF. The DNA for the CDR3 is TGCGCCAGCAGCCAAGTTGGGCAGGGGACAGATACGCAGTATTTT. This chain links TRBV4-3 with TRBJ2-3; D possibly corresponds to TRBD1 (6 bases). CDR3 size: 15 residues. Germline V CDR1 and CDR2: LGHNA, YSLEER. The V gene lost 1 base and the J gene lost 3 bases, with 11 bases spanning the gap.

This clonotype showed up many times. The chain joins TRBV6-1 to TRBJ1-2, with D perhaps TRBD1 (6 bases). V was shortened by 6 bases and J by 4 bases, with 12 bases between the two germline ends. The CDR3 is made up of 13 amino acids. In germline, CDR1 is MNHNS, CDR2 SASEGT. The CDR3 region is CASRQGGSYGYTF. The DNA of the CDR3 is TGTGCCAGCAGACAGGGAGGTTCCTATGGCTACACCTTC.

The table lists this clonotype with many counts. The CDR3 DNA sequence: TGTGCCAGCAGCTTGCGGGACAGCCACGAGCAGTACTTC. It specifies CASSLRDSHEQYF. V usage is TRBV5-5 and J usage is TRBJ2-7; 7 bases match TRBD1. The CDR3 is made up of 13 amino acids. Looked up from germline, CDR1 is SGHKS and CDR2 is YYEKEE (reference sequence). V dropped 1 base and J dropped 5; count of bases not matched to a gene: 3. The full variable domain, with the rest looked up from reference TRBV5-5 and TRBJ2-7, is DAGVTQSPTHLIKTRGQQVTLRCSPISGHKSVSWYQQVLGQGPQFIFQYYEKEERGRGNFPDRFSARQFPNYSSELNVNALLLGDSALYLCASSLRDSHEQYFGPGTRLTVT.

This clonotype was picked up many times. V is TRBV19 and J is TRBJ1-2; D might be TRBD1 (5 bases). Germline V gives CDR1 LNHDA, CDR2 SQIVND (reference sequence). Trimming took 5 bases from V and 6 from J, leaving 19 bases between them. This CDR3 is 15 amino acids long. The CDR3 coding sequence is TGTGCCAGTAGTCCATACGCCGCTAGGGGTAATGGCTACACCTTC. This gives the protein CASSPYAARGNGYTF.

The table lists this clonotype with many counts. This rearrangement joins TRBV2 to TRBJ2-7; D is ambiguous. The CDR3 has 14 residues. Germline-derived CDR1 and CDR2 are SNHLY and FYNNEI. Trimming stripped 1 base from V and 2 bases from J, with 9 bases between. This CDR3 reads CASSEGTTTYEQYF. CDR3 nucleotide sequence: TGTGCCAGCAGTGAAGGGACGACCACCTACGAGCAGTACTTC. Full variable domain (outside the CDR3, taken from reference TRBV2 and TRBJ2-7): EPEVTQTPSHQVTQMGQEVILRCVPISNHLYFYWYRQILGQKVEFLVSFYNNEISEKSEIFDDQFSVERPDGSNFTLKIRSTKLEDSAMYFCASSEGTTTYEQYFGPGTRLTVT.

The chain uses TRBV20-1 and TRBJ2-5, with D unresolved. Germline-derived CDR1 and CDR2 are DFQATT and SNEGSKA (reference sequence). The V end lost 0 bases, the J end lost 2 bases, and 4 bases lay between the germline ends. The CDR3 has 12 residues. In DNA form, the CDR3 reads TGCAGTGCTAGAGAGGGGCAAGAGACCCAGTACTTC. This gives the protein CSAREGQETQYF.

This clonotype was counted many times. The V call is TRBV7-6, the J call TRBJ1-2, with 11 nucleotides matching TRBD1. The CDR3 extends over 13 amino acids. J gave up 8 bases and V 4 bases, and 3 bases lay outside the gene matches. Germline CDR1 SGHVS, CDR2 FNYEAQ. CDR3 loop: CASSSDRGLGYTF. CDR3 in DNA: TGTGCCAGCAGCTCGGACAGGGGGCTCGGCTACACCTTC.

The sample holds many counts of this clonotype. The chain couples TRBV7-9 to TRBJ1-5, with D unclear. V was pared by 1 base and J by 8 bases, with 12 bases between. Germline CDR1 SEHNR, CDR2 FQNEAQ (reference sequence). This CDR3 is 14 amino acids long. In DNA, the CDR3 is TGTGCCAGCAGCTTAGGAGCGAATATGGAGCCCCAGCATTTT. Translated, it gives CASSLGANMEPQHF.

CDR3 amino acids: CASSPGRANYGYTF. For the CDR3, the DNA is TGTGCCAGCAGCCCGGGACGGGCTAACTATGGCTACACCTTC. The rearrangement links TRBV5-4 to TRBJ1-2; weak D call: TRBD1 (5 bases). Germline V lookup: CDR1 SGHNT, CDR2 YYREEE (reference sequence). The V and J ends lost 4 bases and 0 bases respectively, with 10 bases between them. The CDR3 extends over 14 amino acids.

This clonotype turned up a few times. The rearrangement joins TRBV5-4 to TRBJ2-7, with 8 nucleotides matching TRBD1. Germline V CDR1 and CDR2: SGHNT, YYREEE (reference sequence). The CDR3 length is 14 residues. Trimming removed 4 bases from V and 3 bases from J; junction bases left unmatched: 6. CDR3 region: CASSTQGQGYEQYF. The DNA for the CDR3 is TGTGCCAGCAGCACCCAAGGACAGGGCTACGAGCAGTACTTC.

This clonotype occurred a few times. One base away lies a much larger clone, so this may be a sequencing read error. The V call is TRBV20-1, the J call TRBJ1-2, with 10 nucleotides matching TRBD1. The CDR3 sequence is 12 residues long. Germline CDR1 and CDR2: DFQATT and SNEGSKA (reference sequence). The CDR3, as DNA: TGCAGTGTTCGGACAGGGGGGTATGGCTCCACCTTC. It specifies CSVRTGGYGSTF.

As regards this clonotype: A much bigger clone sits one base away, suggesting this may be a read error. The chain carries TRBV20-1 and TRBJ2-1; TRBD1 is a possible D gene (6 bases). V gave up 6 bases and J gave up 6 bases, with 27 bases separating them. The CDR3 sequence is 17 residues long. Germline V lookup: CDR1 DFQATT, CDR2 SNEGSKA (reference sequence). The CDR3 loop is CSAGNRELNTSINEQFF. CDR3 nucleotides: TGCAGTGCGGGTAACAGGGAGCTGAATACCAGCATCAATGAGCAGTTCTTC.

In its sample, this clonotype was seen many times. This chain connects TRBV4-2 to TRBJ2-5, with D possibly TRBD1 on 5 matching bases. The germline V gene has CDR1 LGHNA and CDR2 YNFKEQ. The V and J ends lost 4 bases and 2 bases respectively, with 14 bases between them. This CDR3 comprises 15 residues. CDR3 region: CASSRLGAQQETQYF. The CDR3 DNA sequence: TGTGCCAGCAGCCGCCTAGGGGCTCAGCAAGAGACCCAGTACTTC.

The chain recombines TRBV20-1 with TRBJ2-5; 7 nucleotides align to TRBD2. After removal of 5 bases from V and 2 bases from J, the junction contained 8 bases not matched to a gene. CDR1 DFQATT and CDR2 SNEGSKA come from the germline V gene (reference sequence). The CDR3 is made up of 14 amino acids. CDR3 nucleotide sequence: TGCAGTGCTGGATCGGGGGGAGATCAAGAGACCCAGTACTTC. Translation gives CSAGSGGDQETQYF.

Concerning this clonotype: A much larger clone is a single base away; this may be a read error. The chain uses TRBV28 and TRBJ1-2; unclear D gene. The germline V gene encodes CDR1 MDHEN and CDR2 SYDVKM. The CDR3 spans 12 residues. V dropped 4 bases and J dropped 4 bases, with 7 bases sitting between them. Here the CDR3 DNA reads TGTGCCAGCAGTTGCGGACTCTATGGCTACACCTTC. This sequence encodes CASSCGLYGYTF.